The entry below describes one TCR beta chain. The record originates from a study of technical replicates of blood from a few donors. Some clones are missing from TCRdb's copy, which holds only in-frame ones; the method was immunoSEQ multiplex PCR. The sample yields tens of thousands of clones, 93% seen once. The receptor comes from a human donor in good health. The sequenced material came from T cells isolated from PBMCs.

CDR3 nucleotides: TGTGCCAGCAGTTTGGCGGCAGGGGTTTCCTACGAGCAGTACTTC. It is translated as CASSLAAGVSYEQYF. The genes are TRBV27 and TRBJ2-7; the D gene is possibly TRBD1 (6 bases). CDR3 length equals 15 residues. CDR1 MNHEY and CDR2 SMNVEV come from the germline V gene (reference sequence). Trimming removed 3 bases at V and 1 base at J, with 13 bases between.